This T cell receptor (beta chain) was captured in a study of shared clonotypes between healthy human individuals. Data came from immunoSEQ multiplex PCR; TCRdb stores just in-frame clones and leaves some out. Counted here are about 710,000 clones, around 77% occurring once; the ten biggest clones make up about 1.7%. In germline, CDR1 is ENHRY, CDR2 SYGVKD. The CDR3 is 17 amino acids. V was clipped by 0 bases and J by 9 bases; unmatched bases: 11. The gene calls are TRBV10-3 and TRBJ2-1; 10 positions agree with TRBD2. The TCR sequence derives from a woman younger than 45 in good health. Material: memory CD4+ T cells sorted from blood. This sample's subset: CD45RA-negative fraction. For the CDR3, the DNA is TGTGCCATCAGTGAGTCGGCTAGCGGGAGCTGGCTAGGTGAGCAGTTCTTC. Residues: CAISESASGSWLGEQFF.